This record covers a single TCR beta chain. Its antigen is not known. These data belong to a study of shared clonotypes between healthy human individuals. Study-wide context: The study drew on two women and a few men aged 18 to 49 as donors. General study findings and limits: Larger richness was generally estimated for naive than memory subsets.

CDR1 LNHDA and CDR2 SQIVND come from the germline V gene (reference sequence). Trimming stripped 2 bases from V and 6 bases from J, with 10 bases between. The CDR3 covers 14 residues. The assay ran at deep level. In the original processing: Junction-only sequences without quality scores were provided by ImmunoSEQ, so filtering was different. Clones were read by immunoSEQ multiplex PCR, and TCRdb kept only the in-frame ones, dropping some. V and J calls and clone size are those listed in that table; D and trimming were worked out from the DNA. The sample has 2 million to 2.5 million clones, approximately 96% seen once.

The receptor was derived from a man aged 18 to 29 in good health. The chain recombines TRBV19 with TRBJ2-2; D unresolved. Sequencing was done on a sample of naive CD4+ T cells sorted from blood. As for subset: CD45RA+ positively selected. The CDR3 reads CASSIRASPGELFF. The CDR3 DNA reads TGTGCCAGTAGTATAAGGGCTAGTCCCGGGGAGCTGTTTTTT. The whole variable domain, remainder taken from reference TRBV19 and TRBJ2-2, is DGGITQSPKYLFRKEGQNVTLSCEQNLNHDAMYWYRQDPGQGLRLIYYSQIVNDFQKGDIAEGYSVSREKKESFPLTVTSAQKNPTAFYLCASSIRASPGELFFGEGSRLTVL.